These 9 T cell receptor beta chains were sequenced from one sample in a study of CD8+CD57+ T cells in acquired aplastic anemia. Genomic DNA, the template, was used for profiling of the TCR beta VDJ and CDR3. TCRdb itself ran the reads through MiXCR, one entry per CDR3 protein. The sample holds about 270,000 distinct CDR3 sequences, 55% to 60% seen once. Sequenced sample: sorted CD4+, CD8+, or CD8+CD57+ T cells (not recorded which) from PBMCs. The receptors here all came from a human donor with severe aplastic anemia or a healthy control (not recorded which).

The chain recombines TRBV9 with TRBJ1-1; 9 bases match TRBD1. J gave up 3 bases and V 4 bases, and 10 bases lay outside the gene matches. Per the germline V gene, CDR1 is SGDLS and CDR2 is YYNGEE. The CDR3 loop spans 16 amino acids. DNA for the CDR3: TGTGCCAGCAGCCGGACAGGGGCCGGGGGCGACACTGAAGCTTTCTTT. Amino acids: CASSRTGAGGDTEAFF.

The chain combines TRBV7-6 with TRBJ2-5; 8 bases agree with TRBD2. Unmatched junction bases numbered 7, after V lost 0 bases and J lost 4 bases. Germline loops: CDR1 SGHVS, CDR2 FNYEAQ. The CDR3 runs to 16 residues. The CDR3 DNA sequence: TGTGCCAGCAGCTTAGCCTCGCGGGGGGAAGGAGAGACCCAGTACTTC. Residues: CASSLASRGEGETQYF.

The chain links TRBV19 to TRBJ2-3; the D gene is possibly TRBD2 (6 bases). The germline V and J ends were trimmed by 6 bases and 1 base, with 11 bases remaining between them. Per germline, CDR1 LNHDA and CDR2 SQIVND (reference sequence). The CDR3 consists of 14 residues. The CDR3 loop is CASSRRARTDTQYF. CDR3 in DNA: TGTGCCAGTAGCAGGAGGGCCCGCACAGATACGCAGTATTTT.

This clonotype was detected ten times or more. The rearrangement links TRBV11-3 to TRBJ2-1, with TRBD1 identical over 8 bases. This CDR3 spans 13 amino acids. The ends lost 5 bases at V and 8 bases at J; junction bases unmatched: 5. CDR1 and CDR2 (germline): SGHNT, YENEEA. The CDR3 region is CASSPTTGDEQFF. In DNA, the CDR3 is TGTGCCAGCAGCCCCACGACAGGGGATGAGCAGTTCTTC. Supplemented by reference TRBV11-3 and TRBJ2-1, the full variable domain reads EAGVVQSPRYKIIEKKQPVAFWCNPISGHNTLYWYLQNLGQGPELLIRYENEEAVDDSQLPKDRFSAERLKGVDSTLKIQPAELGDSAVYLCASSPTTGDEQFFGPGTRLTVL.

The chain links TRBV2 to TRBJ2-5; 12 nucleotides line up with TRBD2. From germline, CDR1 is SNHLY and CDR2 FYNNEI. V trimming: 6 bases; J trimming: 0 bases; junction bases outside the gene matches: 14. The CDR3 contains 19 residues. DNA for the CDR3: TGTGCCAGCAGGCGAGGACTAGCGGGAACCAACTGGTACCAAGAGACCCAGTACTTC. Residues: CASRRGLAGTNWYQETQYF.

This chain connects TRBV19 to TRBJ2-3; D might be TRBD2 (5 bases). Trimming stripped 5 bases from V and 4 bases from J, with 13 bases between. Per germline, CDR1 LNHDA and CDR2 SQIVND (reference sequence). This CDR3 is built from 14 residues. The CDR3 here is CASSPGRNADTQYF. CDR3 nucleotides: TGTGCCAGTAGTCCGGGAAGGAATGCAGATACGCAGTATTTT. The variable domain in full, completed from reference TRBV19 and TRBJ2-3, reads DGGITQSPKYLFRKEGQNVTLSCEQNLNHDAMYWYRQDPGQGLRLIYYSQIVNDFQKGDIAEGYSVSREKKESFPLTVTSAQKNPTAFYLCASSPGRNADTQYFGPGTRLTVL.

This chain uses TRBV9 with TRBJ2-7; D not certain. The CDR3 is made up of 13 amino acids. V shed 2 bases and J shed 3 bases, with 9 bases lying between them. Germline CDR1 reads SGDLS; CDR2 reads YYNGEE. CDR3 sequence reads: CASSVGSHYEQYF. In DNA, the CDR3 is TGTGCCAGCAGCGTGGGAAGCCACTACGAGCAGTACTTC.

CDR3 nucleotides: TGCAGCGCCAGCAGCTACCAGACAGATACGCAGTATTTT. It yields the protein CSASSYQTDTQYF. V and J are TRBV29-1 and TRBJ2-3, with D unclear. The CDR3 extends over 13 amino acids. The ends were cut back, 7 bases at V and 3 bases at J, with 14 bases in the middle. The germline CDR1 and CDR2 sequences are SQVTM and ANQGSEA.

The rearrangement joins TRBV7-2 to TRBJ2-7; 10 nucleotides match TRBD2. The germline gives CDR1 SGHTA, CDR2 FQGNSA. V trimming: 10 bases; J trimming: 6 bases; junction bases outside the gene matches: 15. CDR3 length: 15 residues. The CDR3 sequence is CANNSGGGAEGEQYF. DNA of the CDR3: TGTGCCAACAACAGCGGGGGGGGCGCGGAAGGCGAGCAGTACTTC.